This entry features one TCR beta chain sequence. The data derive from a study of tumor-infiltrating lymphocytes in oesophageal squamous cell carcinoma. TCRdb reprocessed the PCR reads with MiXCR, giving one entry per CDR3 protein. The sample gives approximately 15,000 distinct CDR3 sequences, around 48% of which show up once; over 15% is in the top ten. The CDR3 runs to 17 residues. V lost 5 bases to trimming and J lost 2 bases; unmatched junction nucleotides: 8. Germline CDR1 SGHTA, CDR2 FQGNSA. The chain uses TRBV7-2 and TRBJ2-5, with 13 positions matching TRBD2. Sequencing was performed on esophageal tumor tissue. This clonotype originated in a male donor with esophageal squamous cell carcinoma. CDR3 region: CASSLGTSGTLQETQYF. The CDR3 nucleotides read TGTGCCAGCAGCCTTGGGACTAGCGGGACCTTACAAGAGACCCAGTACTTC.